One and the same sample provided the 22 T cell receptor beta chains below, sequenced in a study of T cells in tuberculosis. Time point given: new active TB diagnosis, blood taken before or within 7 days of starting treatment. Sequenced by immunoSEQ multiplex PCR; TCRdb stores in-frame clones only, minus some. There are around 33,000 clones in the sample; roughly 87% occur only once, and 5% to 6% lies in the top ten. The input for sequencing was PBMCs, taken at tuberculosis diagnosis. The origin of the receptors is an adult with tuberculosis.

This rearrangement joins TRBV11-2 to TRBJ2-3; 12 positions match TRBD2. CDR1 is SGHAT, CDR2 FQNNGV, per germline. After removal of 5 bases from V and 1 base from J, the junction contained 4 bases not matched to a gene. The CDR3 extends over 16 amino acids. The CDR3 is CASSRLAGARTDTQYF. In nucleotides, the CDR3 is TGTGCCAGCAGCCGACTAGCGGGAGCCCGCACAGATACGCAGTATTTT.

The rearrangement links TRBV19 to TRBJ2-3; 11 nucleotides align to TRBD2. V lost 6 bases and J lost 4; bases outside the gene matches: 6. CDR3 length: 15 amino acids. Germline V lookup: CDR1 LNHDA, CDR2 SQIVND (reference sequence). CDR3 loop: CASRSGLAAADTQYF. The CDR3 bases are TGTGCCAGTAGATCGGGACTAGCGGCGGCAGATACGCAGTATTTT.

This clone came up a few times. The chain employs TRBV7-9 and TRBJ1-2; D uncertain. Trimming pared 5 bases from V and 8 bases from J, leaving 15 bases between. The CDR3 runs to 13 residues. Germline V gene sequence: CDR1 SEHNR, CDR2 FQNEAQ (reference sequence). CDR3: CASSQNHPGGYTF. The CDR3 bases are TGTGCCAGCAGCCAAAACCACCCGGGGGGCTACACCTTC.

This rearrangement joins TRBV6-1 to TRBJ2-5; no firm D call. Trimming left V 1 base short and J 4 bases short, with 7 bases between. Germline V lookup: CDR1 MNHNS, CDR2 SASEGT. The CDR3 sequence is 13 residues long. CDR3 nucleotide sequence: TGTGCCAGCAGTGAAGGTGTTAGAGAGACCCAGTACTTC. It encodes CASSEGVRETQYF.

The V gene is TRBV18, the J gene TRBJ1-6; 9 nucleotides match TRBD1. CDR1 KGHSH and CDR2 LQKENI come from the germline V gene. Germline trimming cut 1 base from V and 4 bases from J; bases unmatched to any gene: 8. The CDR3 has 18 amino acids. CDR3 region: CASSPLPTGTGYNSPLHF. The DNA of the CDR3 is TGTGCCAGCTCACCACTGCCGACCGGGACAGGGTATAATTCACCCCTCCACTTT.

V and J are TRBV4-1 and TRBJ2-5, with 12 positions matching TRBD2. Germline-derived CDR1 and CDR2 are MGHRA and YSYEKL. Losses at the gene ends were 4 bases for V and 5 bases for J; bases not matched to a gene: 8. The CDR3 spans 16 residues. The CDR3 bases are TGCGCCAGCAGCCTTAGACTAGCGGGAGAGGGGGAGACCCAGTACTTC. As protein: CASSLRLAGEGETQYF.

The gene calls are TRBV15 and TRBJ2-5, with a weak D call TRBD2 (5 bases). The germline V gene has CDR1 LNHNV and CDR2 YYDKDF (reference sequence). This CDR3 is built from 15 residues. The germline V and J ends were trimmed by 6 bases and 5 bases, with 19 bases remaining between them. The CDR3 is CATSIWSNPGETQYF. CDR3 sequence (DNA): TGTGCCACCAGTATATGGTCCAATCCGGGGGAGACCCAGTACTTC.

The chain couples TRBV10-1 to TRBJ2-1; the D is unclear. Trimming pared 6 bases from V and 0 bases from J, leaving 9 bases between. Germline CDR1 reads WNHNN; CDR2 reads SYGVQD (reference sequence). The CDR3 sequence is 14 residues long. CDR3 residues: CASSEDSSYNEQFF. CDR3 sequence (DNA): TGCGCCAGCAGCGAGGATAGCTCCTACAATGAGCAGTTCTTC.

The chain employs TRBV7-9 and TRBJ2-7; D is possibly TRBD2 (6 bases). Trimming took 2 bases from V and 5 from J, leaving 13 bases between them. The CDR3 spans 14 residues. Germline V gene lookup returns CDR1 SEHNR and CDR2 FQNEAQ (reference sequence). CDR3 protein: CASSLMRDLNEQYF. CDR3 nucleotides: TGTGCCAGCAGCTTAATGCGGGACCTAAACGAGCAGTACTTC.

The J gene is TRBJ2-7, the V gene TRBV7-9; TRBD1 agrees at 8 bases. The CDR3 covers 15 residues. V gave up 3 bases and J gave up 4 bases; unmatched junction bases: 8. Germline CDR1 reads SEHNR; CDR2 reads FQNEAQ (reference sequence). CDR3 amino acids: CASSFTGTGDYEQYF. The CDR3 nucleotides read TGTGCCAGCAGCTTTACCGGGACAGGAGATTACGAGCAGTACTTC.

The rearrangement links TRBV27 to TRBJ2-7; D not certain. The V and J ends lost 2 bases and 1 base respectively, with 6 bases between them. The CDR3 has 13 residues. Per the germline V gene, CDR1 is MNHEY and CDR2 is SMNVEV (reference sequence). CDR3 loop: CASSLGGSYEQYF. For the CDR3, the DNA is TGTGCCAGCAGTTTAGGCGGATCCTACGAGCAGTACTTC.

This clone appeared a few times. CDR3 DNA: TGCAGCGCCGTACGGGGCCCTAACAGGGAGGGCGGGGAGCTGTTTTTT. As protein: CSAVRGPNREGGELFF. The chain is built from TRBV29-1 and TRBJ2-2; tentative D call: TRBD2 (7 bases). This CDR3 contains 16 residues. V was cut by 7 bases and J by 7 bases, with 25 bases left in between. Germline loops: CDR1 SQVTM, CDR2 ANQGSEA.

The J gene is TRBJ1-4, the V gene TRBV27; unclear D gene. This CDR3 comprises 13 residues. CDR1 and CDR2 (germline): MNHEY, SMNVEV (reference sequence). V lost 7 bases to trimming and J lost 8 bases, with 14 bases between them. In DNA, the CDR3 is TGTGCCAGCATGACCGGTTTGGGCGAAAAACTGTTTTTT. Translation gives CASMTGLGEKLFF.

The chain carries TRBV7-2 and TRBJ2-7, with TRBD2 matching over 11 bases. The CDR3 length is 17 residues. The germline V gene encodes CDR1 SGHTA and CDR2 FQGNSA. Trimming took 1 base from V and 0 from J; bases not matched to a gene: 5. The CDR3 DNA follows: TGTGCCAGCAGCTTAGTAGCTAGCGGGGGGAGCTCCTACGAGCAGTACTTC. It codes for CASSLVASGGSSYEQYF. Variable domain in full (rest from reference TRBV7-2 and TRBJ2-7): GAGVSQSPSNKVTEKGKDVELRCDPISGHTALYWYRQSLGQGLEFLIYFQGNSAPDKSGLPSDRFSAERTGGSVSTLTIQRTQQEDSAVYLCASSLVASGGSSYEQYFGPGTRLTVT.

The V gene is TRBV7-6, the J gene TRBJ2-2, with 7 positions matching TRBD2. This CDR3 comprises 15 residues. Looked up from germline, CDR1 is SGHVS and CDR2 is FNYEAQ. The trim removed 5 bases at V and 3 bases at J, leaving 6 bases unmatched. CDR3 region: CASSPNRGDTGELFF. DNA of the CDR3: TGTGCCAGCAGCCCTAACCGGGGGGACACCGGGGAGCTGTTTTTT. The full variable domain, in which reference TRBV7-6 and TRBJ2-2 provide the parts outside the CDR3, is GAGVSQSPRYKVTKRGQDVALRCDPISGHVSLYWYRQALGQGPEFLTYFNYEAQQDKSGLPNDRFSAERPEGSISTLTIQRTEQRDSAMYRCASSPNRGDTGELFFGEGSRLTVL.

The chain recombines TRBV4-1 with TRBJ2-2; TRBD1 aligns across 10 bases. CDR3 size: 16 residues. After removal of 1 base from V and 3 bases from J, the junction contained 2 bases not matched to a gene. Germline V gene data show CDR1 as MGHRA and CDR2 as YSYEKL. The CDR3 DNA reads TGCGCCAGCAGCCAAGGACAGGGGGCTTACACCGGGGAGCTGTTTTTT. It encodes CASSQGQGAYTGELFF.

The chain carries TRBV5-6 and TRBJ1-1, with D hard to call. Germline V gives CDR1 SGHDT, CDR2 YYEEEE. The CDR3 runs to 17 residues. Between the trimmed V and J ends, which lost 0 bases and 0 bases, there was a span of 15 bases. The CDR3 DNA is TGTGCCAGCAGCTTGGTTGGGCAGACCAACATGAACACTGAAGCTTTCTTT. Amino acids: CASSLVGQTNMNTEAFF.

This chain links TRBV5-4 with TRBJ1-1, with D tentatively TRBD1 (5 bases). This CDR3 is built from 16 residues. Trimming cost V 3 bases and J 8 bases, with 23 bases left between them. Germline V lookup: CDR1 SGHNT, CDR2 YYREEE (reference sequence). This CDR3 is CASSSKPPGGHPEAFF. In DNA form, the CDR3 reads TGTGCCAGCAGCTCCAAACCTCCAGGCGGACATCCAGAAGCTTTCTTT.

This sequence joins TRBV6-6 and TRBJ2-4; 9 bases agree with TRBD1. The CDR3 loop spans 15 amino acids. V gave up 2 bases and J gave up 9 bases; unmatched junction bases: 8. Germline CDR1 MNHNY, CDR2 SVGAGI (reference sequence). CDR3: CASSYGGQGPSIQYF. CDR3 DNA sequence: TGTGCCAGCAGTTACGGGGGACAGGGCCCTAGCATTCAGTACTTC.

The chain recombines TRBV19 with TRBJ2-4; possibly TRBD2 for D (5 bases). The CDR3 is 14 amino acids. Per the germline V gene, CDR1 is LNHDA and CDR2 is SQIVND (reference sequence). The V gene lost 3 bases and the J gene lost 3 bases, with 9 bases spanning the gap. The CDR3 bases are TGTGCCAGTAGTATGGGGAGAAGCAAAAACATTCAGTACTTC. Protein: CASSMGRSKNIQYF.

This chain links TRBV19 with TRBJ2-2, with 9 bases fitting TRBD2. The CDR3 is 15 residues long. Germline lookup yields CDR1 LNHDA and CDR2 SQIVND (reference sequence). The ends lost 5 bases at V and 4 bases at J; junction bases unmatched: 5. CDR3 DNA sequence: TGTGCCAGTAGTGGGGGACTAGCCCTCACCGGGGAGCTGTTTTTT. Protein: CASSGGLALTGELFF.

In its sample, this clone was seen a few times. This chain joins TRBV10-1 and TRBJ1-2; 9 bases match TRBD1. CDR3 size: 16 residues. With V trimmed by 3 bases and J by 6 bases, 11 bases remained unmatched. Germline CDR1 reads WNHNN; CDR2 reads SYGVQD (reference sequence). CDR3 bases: TGCGCCAGCAGTGATACACCTTCTACAGGGGGCCATGGCTACACCTTC. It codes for CASSDTPSTGGHGYTF.